Listed below are T cell receptor beta chains from one sample, sequenced in a study of T cells after yellow fever vaccination. TCRdb recomputed calls from the 5' RACE reads with MiXCR, one row per CDR3 protein. The table has some 300,000 distinct CDR3 sequences, roughly 8.4% seen once. This specimen was PBMCs, taken around 45 days after the first yellow fever vaccination. These receptors were taken from a man in his late teens or twenties who received the YFV17D yellow fever vaccine. CDR3s include the opening cysteine and the closing phenylalanine or tryptophan.

v_gene,CDR3aa
TRBV7-6,CASSFRLAGGPNNEQFF
TRBV10-3,CAISEMGSNEKLFF
TRBV6-1,CASSPGDLSYEQYF
TRBV6-1,CASSAMGMQYNSPLHF
TRBV20-1,CSARAGGRGLGETQYF
TRBV7-2,CASSDPLTGRGGTPLHF
TRBV20-1,CSASILRDRHSNQPQHF
TRBV6-5,CASSYLSVNEQFF
TRBV12-3/TRBV12-4,CASRDRPGANVLTF
TRBV7-2,CASSLFLATTTDTQYF
TRBV7-9,CASSFDGIQPQHF
TRBV7-9,CASSLRGDLRETQYF
TRBV12-3/TRBV12-4,CASSRQGRTEAFF
TRBV24-1,CATSDYQETQYF
TRBV5-1,CASQLSGGSRKTQYF
TRBV27,CASSLNLGYGYTF
TRBV5-1,CASSLAVGTGLDEQFF
TRBV6-6,CASKGAGEKLFF
TRBV11-2,CASSFPRGRTEEKLGLYEQYF
TRBV12-3/TRBV12-4,CASSLAGTTGELFF
TRBV11-1,CASSPDPPGNTEAFF
TRBV18,CASSPRAGSDEKLFF
TRBV12-3/TRBV12-4,CASSSLTSAGEQFF
TRBV20-1,CSARGSGGAFEQFF
TRBV29-1,CSATSGNQPQHF
TRBV5-1,CASSSVSSGANVLTF
TRBV20-1,CSAGGGSSGGTGELFF
TRBV21-1,CASSSTGANTGELFF
TRBV12-3/TRBV12-4,CASSLLASGAFGELFF
TRBV4-3,CASSSAFPGQGSPLHF
TRBV25-1,CASRPQVPTDTQYF
TRBV7-9,CASSPAGVTNRDNEQFF
TRBV7-9,CASTLDGELFF
TRBV4-1,CASSPQGINQPQHF
TRBV20-1,CSAYQTVVNEQFF
TRBV5-4,CASSLDQRGVETQYF
TRBV23-1,CASSQDRHRSPLHF
TRBV12-3/TRBV12-4,CASTIFGTGGDEQFF
TRBV29-1,CSVVVLGRAFF
TRBV20-1,CSASGGRFTDTQYF
TRBV5-1,CASESGDTQYF
TRBV7-2,CASSFLLDSTDTQYF
TRBV7-2,CASSGLAGNEQYF
TRBV9,CASSTPGTVYGYTF
TRBV6-5,CASSFHEVNSPLHF
TRBV30,CAWSVPAGGFNNQPQHF
TRBV29-1,CSVRGLGETQYF
TRBV20-1,CSAIITAGTGYTF
TRBV7-8,CASSLTTGEQFF
TRBV5-5,CASSLGTVYGYTF
TRBV5-1,CASSLQGGQRTTDTQYF
TRBV6-2/TRBV6-3,CASSYTRTAYEQYF
TRBV7-2,CASSTGRLNEQFF
TRBV5-1,CASSLEHGGDTQYF
TRBV20-1,CSARERNRGKDSPLHF
TRBV7-9,CASSLGLITDTQYF
TRBV6-2/TRBV6-3,CASSRRLAGVETQYF